This entry is about one T cell receptor beta chain. Which cohort a participant joined came from the clinical history participants gave. Cohort 3 donors counted as recovered after two negative PCRs, clearance, or resolved symptoms. CDR3 length equals 14 residues. In germline, CDR1 is MNHEY, CDR2 SVGAGI. Trimming stripped 7 bases from V and 4 bases from J, with 14 bases between. This sample was included in a study of blood T cell repertoires in COVID-19. Study information: Specimens from acute and convalescent COVID-19 originated in the United States, Italy and Spain. The cDNA or gDNA used as material had been derived from T cells, B-cell-depleted T cells, or PBMCs.

The repertoire was sequenced with immunoSEQ multiplex PCR; TCRdb's copy has only in-frame clones and lacks some. The sample records roughly 330,000 clones, about nine tenths being singletons. The chain couples TRBV6-5 to TRBJ1-5; possible D gene TRBD1, 5 bases. This clonotype originated in a young woman who had recovered from COVID-19. The sequenced sample was PBMCs or T cells enriched from blood (not recorded which). DNA of the CDR3: TGTGCCAGCATTCCCACAGGCTCTAATCAGCCCCAGCATTTT. Protein product: CASIPTGSNQPQHF.